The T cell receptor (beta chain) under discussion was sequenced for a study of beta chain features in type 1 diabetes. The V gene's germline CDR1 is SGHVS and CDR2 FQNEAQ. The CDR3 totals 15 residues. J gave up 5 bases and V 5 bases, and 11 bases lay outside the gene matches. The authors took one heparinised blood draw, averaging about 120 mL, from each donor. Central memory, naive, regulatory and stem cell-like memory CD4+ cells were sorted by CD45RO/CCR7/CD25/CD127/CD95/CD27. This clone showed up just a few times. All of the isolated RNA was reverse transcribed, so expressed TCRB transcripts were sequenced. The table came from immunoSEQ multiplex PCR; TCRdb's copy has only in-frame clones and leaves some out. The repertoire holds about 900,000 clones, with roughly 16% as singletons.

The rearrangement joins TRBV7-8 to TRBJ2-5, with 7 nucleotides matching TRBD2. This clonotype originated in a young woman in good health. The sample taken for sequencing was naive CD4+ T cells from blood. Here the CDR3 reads CASSRTRTLSETQYF. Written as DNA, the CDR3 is TGTGCCAGCAGCCGGACTAGGACTCTTTCGGAGACCCAGTACTTC.